This is a list of T cell receptor beta chains from one sample in a study of cytomegalovirus exposure and HLA in healthy donors. Profiling relied on immunoSEQ multiplex PCR, and the TCRdb table lists in-frame clones only, not all of them. The data hold 95,000 to 130,000 clones, with around two thirds observed a single time. Source material: PBMCs. These TCRs come from a woman aged 40 to 50 in good health and CMV-seropositive. Both conserved end residues are part of each CDR3. Each record gives: V gene, clone size, D gene, J gene, CDR3 DNA, CDR3 protein. D genes are given only for firm matches. The listing skips clone size in some rows; elsewhere it reads once, few, many or a size class.

TRBV27	-	TRBD2	TRBJ2-1	TGTGCCAGCAGTATCAAATACGGGACTAGCGGTAACAATGAGCAGTTCTTC	CASSIKYGTSGNNEQFF
TRBV27	-	-	TRBJ1-1	TGTGCCAGCAGTAGTAATTGGGGGCGCGGGAACACTGAAGCTTTCTTT	CASSSNWGRGNTEAFF
TRBV6-5	-	-	TRBJ2-7	TGTGCCAGCAGCCGGGACAAATTCTACGAGCAGTACTTC	CASSRDKFYEQYF
TRBV6-1	-	-	TRBJ2-7	TGTGCCAGCAGTGTAATCACAGGGACCTACGAGCAGTACTTC	CASSVITGTYEQYF
TRBV30	-	TRBD1	TRBJ2-1	TGTGCCACTTCTCGAGGGACAGGGGTTTACAATGAGCAGTTCTTC	CATSRGTGVYNEQFF
TRBV27	few	TRBD1	TRBJ1-2	TGTGCCAGCAGTTTACTAGGGGACAGGGAGGGCTACACCTTC	CASSLLGDREGYTF
TRBV12-5	few	TRBD1	TRBJ1-4	TGTGCTAGTGGTTTGGGGGCCGGGACAGACGAAAAACTGTTTTTT	CASGLGAGTDEKLFF
TRBV5-1	-	-	TRBJ1-1	TGCGCCAGCAGCAAGGACATCGGCAAGGGGATGAACACTGAAGCTTTCTTT	CASSKDIGKGMNTEAFF
TRBV11-2	-	TRBD2	TRBJ2-2	TGTGCCAGCAGCCCCACGCGGGGGGAAGGCGGGGAGCTGTTTTTT	CASSPTRGEGGELFF
TRBV7-9	few	-	TRBJ2-1	TGTGCCAGCAGCTTAGCAGGGGGTCATAACAATGAGCAGTTCTTC	CASSLAGGHNNEQFF
TRBV6-5	few	-	TRBJ1-4	TGTGCCAGCAGTTACTCCTCGCGCGAAAAACTGTTTTTT	CASSYSSREKLFF
TRBV27	-	TRBD1	TRBJ2-5	TGTGCCAGCAGGACGAACTCAGGGGGTTCAGAGACCCAGTACTTC	CASRTNSGGSETQYF
TRBV6-5	few	-	TRBJ2-6	TGTGCCAGCAGTTGGACTGAAAGCTCTGGGGCCAACGTCCTGACTTTC	CASSWTESSGANVLTF
TRBV5-6	-	-	TRBJ2-7	TGTGCCAGCACCTTCGGGACACACGAGCAGTACTTC	CASTFGTHEQYF
TRBV9	-	TRBD2	TRBJ2-7	TGTGCCAGCAGCGGCACCGGGACTAGCGTATACGAGCAGTACTTC	CASSGTGTSVYEQYF
TRBV6-6	-	-	TRBJ2-7	TGTGCCAGCAAAAAGACAGTTTACGAGCAGTACTTC	CASKKTVYEQYF
TRBV7-6	-	-	TRBJ2-7	TGTGCCAGCAGCTTAGCCGGGAGTGAACACGAGCAGTACTTC	CASSLAGSEHEQYF
TRBV29-1	-	TRBD1	TRBJ1-2	TGCAGCGATGGGGGACAGGCCGCTACGGGCTACACCTTC	CSDGGQAATGYTF
TRBV4-3	-	TRBD2	TRBJ2-1	TGCGCCAGCAGCCAAGAACTAGCGGGGGGCTCCCACTACAATGAGCAGTTCTTC	CASSQELAGGSHYNEQFF
TRBV19	-	TRBD2	TRBJ2-7	TGTGCCAGTAGTCCCGGGGGGTCTCCCTCCTACGAGCAGTACTTC	CASSPGGSPSYEQYF
TRBV7-3	-	TRBD2	TRBJ2-3	TGTGCCAGCAGCTTAAGGCTAGCGGTAGAACAGCCGAACACAGATACGCAGTATTTT	CASSLRLAVEQPNTDTQYF
TRBV5-4	-	TRBD1	TRBJ1-2	TGTGCCAGCGTGAGGGACAGATCTAACTATGGCTACACCTTC	CASVRDRSNYGYTF
TRBV9	-	TRBD1	TRBJ1-3	TGTGCCAGCAGCGATCCGGGACAGCGACGAAACACCATATATTTT	CASSDPGQRRNTIYF
TRBV7-8	-	-	TRBJ1-2	TGTGCCAGCAGCCCGCGGGGCCCATATGGCTACACCTTC	CASSPRGPYGYTF
TRBV20-1	-	TRBD2	TRBJ2-7	TGCAGTGCTGGGGGGGGCTACGAGCAGTACTTC	CSAGGGYEQYF
TRBV30	-	TRBD1	TRBJ1-1	TGTGCCTGGAGTCGGGACAGGAACACTGAAGCTTTCTTT	CAWSRDRNTEAFF
TRBV7-9	-	-	TRBJ1-5	TGTGCCAGCAGCTTACGGGGTGAGCCCCAGCATTTT	CASSLRGEPQHF
TRBV5-8	-	TRBD1	TRBJ1-4	TGTGCCAGCAGCATCCGAGGACAGGGCCTTAGGGAAAAACTGTTTTTT	CASSIRGQGLREKLFF
TRBV6-5	few	-	TRBJ2-4	TGTGCCAGCAGTCTAGGGGCGCGGAACATTCAGTACTTC	CASSLGARNIQYF
TRBV7-9	-	-	TRBJ1-1	TGTTCCAGCAGCTTATTTGTGGGGGGGGGTGAAGCTTTCTTT	CSSSLFVGGGEAFF
TRBV15	-	TRBD2	TRBJ2-1	TGTGCCACCAGCGGACTAGCGGGAGGCATGGAAAATGAGCAGTTCTTC	CATSGLAGGMENEQFF
TRBV2	-	TRBD2	TRBJ2-2	TGTGCCAGCAGTGAAGCGCGGGGGATGGCCGGGGAGCTGTTTTTT	CASSEARGMAGELFF
TRBV28	-	-	TRBJ1-1	TGTGCCAGCAGTTTTACAACACACGGGAGCCCTGAAGCTTTCTTT	CASSFTTHGSPEAFF
TRBV19	-	TRBD1	TRBJ1-3	TGTGCCAGTAGTATAAGAACAGGGGGCACTGGAAACACCATATATTTT	CASSIRTGGTGNTIYF
TRBV27	few	TRBD1	TRBJ2-6	TGTGCCAGCAGTTTCCAGGGGGCCGGTAGCTCTGGGGCCAACGTCCTGACTTTC	CASSFQGAGSSGANVLTF
TRBV5-6	many	-	TRBJ2-1	TGTGCCAGCAGCGACCGGACTTCTCCCTACAATGAGCAGTTCTTC	CASSDRTSPYNEQFF
TRBV25-1	-	TRBD1	TRBJ1-2	TGTGCCAGCAGTGATCCGGGACAGGGATCCCGCGGGTATGGCTACACCTTC	CASSDPGQGSRGYGYTF
TRBV4-1	once	TRBD1	TRBJ2-5	TGCGCCAGCAGCCTTACTACTACAGGGGGCCAAGAGACCCAGTACTTC	CASSLTTTGGQETQYF
TRBV11-1	-	-	TRBJ2-4	TGTGCCAGCAGCTTATTTCCACACCCCTATGAGGGTGAAAACATTCAGTACTTC	CASSLFPHPYEGENIQYF
TRBV28	-	-	TRBJ1-6	TGTGCCAGCAGTTCTGGACGGACTCTCCACTTT	CASSSGRTLHF
TRBV29-1	-	TRBD1	TRBJ1-1	TGCAGCGTCGCGACAGGGGGCGGAACTGAAGCTTTCTTT	CSVATGGGTEAFF
TRBV2	-	TRBD2	TRBJ2-1	TGTGCCAGCAGTGAAAGTTGGGCTAGCGGGAGGTCCTACAATGAGCAGTTCTTC	CASSESWASGRSYNEQFF